Below, 3 T cell receptor beta chains from the same sample are listed, as sequenced in a study of T cells in Graves' hyperthyroidism and ophthalmopathy. The CDR3 regions of TCR beta were amplified from RNA transcripts. RT-PCR in the first round (using the HTBI primer set) targeted the TCR CDR3. TCRdb re-called the multiplex PCR reads with MiXCR, one entry per CDR3 protein. The sample includes about 260,000 distinct CDR3 sequences, roughly 17% of them seen just once. The specimen sequenced was blood. The receptors derive from a woman between 18 and 29 years old with Graves' ophthalmopathy.

This clonotype was recorded at least ten times. The chain uses TRBV18 and TRBJ1-1, with D hard to call. The CDR3 covers 14 residues. V was clipped by 5 bases and J by 5 bases, with 15 bases between them. Germline V gives CDR1 KGHSH, CDR2 LQKENI. The CDR3 is CASSSDGRKTEAFF. CDR3 sequence (DNA): TGTGCCAGCTCATCCGACGGGAGGAAAACTGAAGCTTTCTTT.

In this sample, this clonotype turned up many times. This chain connects TRBV3-1 to TRBJ1-2; no clear D gene. V was shortened by 6 bases and J by 7 bases, with 18 bases between the two germline ends. The CDR3 covers 14 residues. CDR1 and CDR2 from the germline V gene are LGHDT and YNNKEL (reference sequence). DNA for the CDR3: TGTGCCAGCAGAGCGTTCTCCGGGAGTAGTGGCTACACCTTC. This translates into CASRAFSGSSGYTF.

This clonotype was seen repeatedly, ten times or more. The rearrangement joins TRBV28 to TRBJ2-7, with D maybe TRBD1 (5 bases). From germline, CDR1 is MDHEN and CDR2 SYDVKM. The CDR3 is made up of 16 amino acids. V lost 5 bases to trimming and J lost 0 bases, with 17 bases between them. The DNA of the CDR3 is TGTGCCAGCAGTACTGGAACCGGCAGGGTCTCCTACGAGCAGTACTTC. It specifies CASSTGTGRVSYEQYF.